This T cell receptor (beta chain) was identified during a study of cytomegalovirus exposure and HLA in healthy donors. The V gene's germline CDR1 is SGHTA and CDR2 FQGNSA. The germline V and J ends were trimmed by 4 bases and 2 bases, with 15 bases remaining between them. The CDR3 has 15 residues. The PCR contained 60 Vbeta and 13 Jbeta primers. Clones were read by immunoSEQ multiplex PCR, and TCRdb kept only the in-frame ones, dropping some. The sample holds about 190,000 clones, roughly 80% seen once. Material: PBMCs. The rearrangement links TRBV7-2 to TRBJ2-7; a possible D gene is TRBD2 (5 bases). The clonotype comes from a young woman in good health and CMV-seronegative. In DNA, the CDR3 is TGTGCCAGCAGCTCAATGGACGGGATAACCTACGAGCAGTACTTC. Translated, it gives CASSSMDGITYEQYF.